Below, 29 T cell receptor beta chains from the same sample are listed, as sequenced in a study of T-cell memory formation after mild COVID-19 (dated by TCRdb to the early 2020s). The method behind the library was 5' RACE. Sequenced on an Illumina NovaSeq 6000. TCRdb reprocessed the public reads (quality trimming at Q25 with fastp, clone calling with MiXCR) and kept in-frame beta chains. Every CDR3 protein is listed once, alongside the most common genes and DNA of its rows. The sample includes approximately 65,000 distinct CDR3 sequences, with 9.3% observed a single time. Clones ranked in the top ten supply around 1.1% of the sample. The sequenced material came from PBMCs or a T cell subset sorted from them (not recorded which). These TCRs come from a man younger than 35 who had mild COVID-19 (a few samples of this study predate the infection). The sample titles of this study are shuffled in the database, so cell type and time point are left out; the donor was told from shared clones.

The V gene is TRBV4-1, the J gene TRBJ2-1; tentatively, D is TRBD1 or TRBD2 (5 bases each). The V gene lost 5 bases and the J gene lost 1 base, with 12 bases spanning the gap. The CDR3 is 15 residues long. Germline CDR1 MGHRA, CDR2 YSYEKL. Here the CDR3 reads CASSAGSSSYNEQFF. DNA for the CDR3: TGCGCCAGCAGCGCAGGGAGTAGTTCCTACAATGAGCAGTTCTTC.

This clonotype turned up a few times. The J gene is TRBJ1-2, the V gene TRBV5-1; D is perhaps TRBD1 (5 bases). Trimming shortened V by 4 bases and J by 2 bases, and 21 bases separated the two germline ends. Germline assignment: CDR1 SGHRS and CDR2 YFSETQ. This CDR3 spans 17 amino acids. The CDR3 sequence: CASSRGEGGRQNYGYTF. The CDR3 nucleotides are TGCGCCAGCAGCCGAGGGGAAGGTGGGAGGCAGAACTATGGCTACACCTTC.

This clonotype was found many times. The V call is TRBV6-2 or TRBV6-3, the J call TRBJ2-6; 7 nucleotides match TRBD1. The CDR3 extends over 15 amino acids. Germline V gene data show CDR1 as MNHEY and CDR2 as SVGEGT. After removal of 6 bases from V and 0 bases from J, the junction contained 2 bases not matched to a gene. This chain's CDR3 is CASSPGGSGANVLTF. The CDR3 bases are TGTGCCAGCAGCCCAGGGGGCTCTGGGGCCAACGTCCTGACTTTC.

This chain uses TRBV7-2 with TRBJ2-5, with 8 bases aligning to TRBD2. J was trimmed by 7 bases and V by 2 bases; bases with no gene match: 9. Germline lookup yields CDR1 SGHTA and CDR2 FQGNSA. This CDR3 is 15 amino acids long. CDR3 protein: CASSLKAGDAMTQYF. The DNA for the CDR3 is TGTGCCAGCAGCTTAAAAGCGGGGGATGCGATGACCCAGTACTTC. Full variable domain (rest looked up from reference TRBV7-2 and TRBJ2-5): GAGVSQSPSNKVTEKGKDVELRCDPISGHTALYWYRQSLGQGLEFLIYFQGNSAPDKSGLPSDRFSAERTGGSVSTLTIQRTQQEDSAVYLCASSLKAGDAMTQYFGPGTRLLVL.

This clonotype was seen repeatedly, ten times or more. The CDR3 is CASTVWRWDEQFF. The CDR3 bases are TGTGCCAGCACTGTGTGGAGGTGGGATGAGCAGTTCTTC. J is TRBJ2-1 and V is TRBV5-6; D is perhaps TRBD2 (5 bases). Looked up from germline, CDR1 is SGHDT and CDR2 is YYEEEE. The germline V and J ends were trimmed by 6 bases and 8 bases, with 15 bases remaining between them. This CDR3 is 13 amino acids long. Together with reference TRBV5-6 and TRBJ2-1, the CDR3 gives the full variable domain: DAGVTQSPTHLIKTRGQQVTLRCSPKSGHDTVSWYQQALGQGPQFIFQYYEEEERQRGNFPDRFSGHQFPNYSSELNVNALLLGDSALYLCASTVWRWDEQFFGPGTRLTVL.

The rearrangement uses TRBV7-2 and TRBJ1-2; 7 bases match TRBD1. After removal of 5 bases from V and 7 bases from J, the junction contained 10 bases not matched to a gene. The CDR3 has 14 residues. Germline values: CDR1 SGHTA, CDR2 FQGNSA. The CDR3 region has the DNA TGTGCCAGCAGCCTCACGACAGGGAATGGTGGCTACACCTTC. Its protein product is CASSLTTGNGGYTF.

This clonotype showed up just a few times. The chain uses TRBV5-1 and TRBJ1-2, with 10 nucleotides matching TRBD1. Per germline, CDR1 SGHRS and CDR2 YFSETQ. CDR3 length equals 19 residues. V was pared by 4 bases and J by 5 bases, with 20 bases of the junction left unmatched. The CDR3 spells CASSPRAGTGESDPYGYTF. The CDR3 DNA reads TGCGCCAGCAGCCCTCGAGCGGGGACAGGGGAATCGGACCCTTATGGCTACACCTTC.

V usage is TRBV7-2 and J usage is TRBJ2-3; 9 bases fit TRBD2. With 5 bases clipped from V and 2 bases from J, the junction kept 8 bases outside the gene matches. This CDR3 spans 16 amino acids. In germline, CDR1 is SGHTA, CDR2 FQGNSA. The CDR3 loop reads CASSTLAGISTDTQYF. CDR3 nucleotides: TGTGCCAGCAGCACCCTAGCGGGGATCTCCACAGATACGCAGTATTTT.

This clonotype was found a few times. A much larger clone lies a single base off, so this may be a read error. The rearrangement uses TRBV3-1 and TRBJ2-2, with D unclear. This CDR3 is 12 amino acids long. V lost 3 bases to trimming and J lost 4 bases, with 3 bases between them. CDR1 and CDR2 (germline): LGHDT, YNNKEL (reference sequence). In DNA form, the CDR3 reads TGTGCCAGCAGCCACAGCACCGGGGAGCTGTTTTTT. This translates into CASSHSTGELFF.

This clonotype was counted only a few times. The rearrangement uses TRBV6-5 and TRBJ1-2; D might be TRBD1 (6 bases). CDR1 is MNHEY and CDR2 is SVGAGI in the germline V gene. Trimming stripped 0 bases from V and 3 bases from J, with 14 bases between. The CDR3 is made up of 16 amino acids. CDR3 residues: CASSYSGRGPDYGYTF. CDR3 in DNA: TGTGCCAGCAGTTACTCAGGCAGGGGCCCTGACTATGGCTACACCTTC.

This clonotype was picked up many times. In DNA form, the CDR3 reads TGTGCCAGCGGGGTTAGGGCCAATCAGCCCCAGCATTTT. The encoded protein is CASGVRANQPQHF. The chain employs TRBV6-1 and TRBJ1-5; no clear D gene. V lost 8 bases, J lost 3 bases, and 11 bases lay in between. Germline CDR1 is MNHNS and CDR2 is SASEGT. The length of the CDR3 is 13 residues.

This clonotype was observed at least ten times. This chain connects TRBV11-1 to TRBJ2-4; the match to TRBD1 covers 7 bases. V lost 1 base and J lost 6; bases outside the gene matches: 9. The CDR3 has 16 residues. Germline V gene lookup returns CDR1 SGHAT and CDR2 FQDESV (reference sequence). The CDR3 here is CASSLDRGPMGNIQYF. The CDR3 DNA reads as TGTGCCAGCAGCTTAGACAGGGGTCCCATGGGAAACATTCAGTACTTC.

This clonotype was found a few times. The chain recombines TRBV12-3 or TRBV12-4 with TRBJ2-2, with a weak D call TRBD1 (5 bases). V gave up 6 bases and J gave up 5 bases, with 7 bases separating them. The CDR3 has 12 residues. The CDR3, as DNA: TGTGCCAGCAGCCAGGGAACCGGGGAGCTGTTTTTT. This gives the protein CASSQGTGELFF.

This rearrangement joins TRBV10-2 to TRBJ1-6; a weak D match, TRBD1 (6 bases). The V gene lost 6 bases and the J gene lost 9 bases, with 21 bases spanning the gap. The CDR3 is made up of 16 amino acids. Germline CDR1 reads WSHSY; CDR2 reads SAAADI. The CDR3 reads CASSPQGSLGGSPLHF. CDR3 bases: TGCGCCAGCAGCCCACAGGGTTCCCTAGGTGGTTCACCCCTCCACTTT.

This clonotype showed up many times. This chain joins TRBV6-5 and TRBJ2-4; 7 nucleotides align to TRBD1. Trimming took 6 bases from V and 1 from J; bases not matched to a gene: 0. The CDR3 totals 13 residues. Germline V gives CDR1 MNHEY, CDR2 SVGAGI. The CDR3 DNA reads as TGTGCCAGCAGAGGGGGCGCCAAAAACATTCAGTACTTC. Its translation: CASRGGAKNIQYF.

The V gene is TRBV12-5, the J gene TRBJ2-3, with TRBD2 matching over 12 bases. Germline-derived CDR1 and CDR2 are LGHNT and FRNRAP. Losses at the gene ends were 1 base for V and 3 bases for J; bases not matched to a gene: 2. This CDR3 comprises 16 residues. The CDR3 is CASGLGTSGATDTQYF. The DNA of the CDR3 is TGTGCTAGTGGTTTGGGGACTAGCGGGGCTACAGATACGCAGTATTTT.

This clonotype came up many times. The chain carries TRBV5-1 and TRBJ2-2; D possibly corresponds to TRBD2 (6 bases). CDR1 SGHRS and CDR2 YFSETQ come from the germline V gene. Between the trimmed V and J ends, which lost 4 bases and 1 base, there was a span of 8 bases. CDR3 length equals 14 residues. CDR3 DNA sequence: TGCGCCAGCAGCGCGGGAATGAACACCGGGGAGCTGTTTTTT. This codes for CASSAGMNTGELFF.

The V and J genes are TRBV18 and TRBJ2-1; 11 bases map to TRBD2. Germline CDR1 reads KGHSH; CDR2 reads LQKENI. The V and J ends lost 6 bases and 4 bases, in that order; junction bases with no gene match: 5. The CDR3 sequence is 15 residues long. CDR3 protein: CASSLAGGVYNEQFF. The CDR3, as DNA: TGTGCCAGCTCCCTAGCGGGGGGCGTATACAATGAGCAGTTCTTC.

J is TRBJ1-2 and V is TRBV14; possibly TRBD1 for D (5 bases). CDR3 length equals 14 residues. Trimming left V 4 bases short and J 3 bases short, with 12 bases between. Germline V gene sequence: CDR1 SGHDN, CDR2 FVKESK. CDR3 loop: CASSRATGDYGYTF. CDR3 bases: TGTGCCAGCAGCCGAGCGACGGGGGACTATGGCTACACCTTC.

The chain has TRBV18 and TRBJ2-7; D is undetermined. Germline CDR1 reads KGHSH; CDR2 reads LQKENI. The CDR3 runs 15 residues. V gave up 1 base and J gave up 2 bases, with 12 bases separating them. The CDR3 region has the DNA TGTGCCAGCTCACCACAGAACAGTGGTGCCTACGAGCAGTACTTC. Protein sequence: CASSPQNSGAYEQYF.

The V and J genes are TRBV25-1 and TRBJ1-4; a possible D gene is TRBD1 (5 bases). Trimming took off 4 bases at V and 4 bases at J, with 13 bases between the two ends. CDR3 length: 15 residues. Germline CDR1 and CDR2: MGHDK and SYGVNS. The CDR3 coding sequence is TGTGCCAGCAGTGGCTACCGGGACCTTAATGAAAAACTGTTTTTT. It translates to CASSGYRDLNEKLFF.

This chain links TRBV9 with TRBJ2-3, with a weak D call TRBD1 (6 bases). The V end was cut by 4 bases, the J end by 0 bases, with 15 bases between. Germline CDR1 SGDLS, CDR2 YYNGEE. The CDR3 extends over 16 amino acids. In nucleotides, the CDR3 is TGTGCCAGCAGCATCAGTGGGGGCCAGAGCACAGATACGCAGTATTTT. It specifies CASSISGGQSTDTQYF.

In this sample, this clonotype turned up a few times. The V and J genes are TRBV6-5 and TRBJ2-7; D is perhaps TRBD2 (6 bases). Trimming removed 5 bases at V and 1 base at J, with 12 bases between. Germline lookup yields CDR1 MNHEY and CDR2 SVGAGI. The CDR3 is made up of 14 amino acids. In DNA form, the CDR3 reads TGTGCCAGCAGTGCGTCGGGGGTGTCCTACGAGCAGTACTTC. Its translation: CASSASGVSYEQYF.

This clonotype was seen a handful of times. The chain combines TRBV7-2 with TRBJ2-3, with TRBD2 matching 9 bases. This CDR3 spans 13 amino acids. The ends lost 8 bases at V and 4 bases at J; junction bases unmatched: 4. Germline CDR1 reads SGHTA; CDR2 reads FQGNSA. This CDR3 reads CASRGGAADTQYF. In DNA form, the CDR3 reads TGTGCCAGCCGCGGGGGGGCGGCAGATACGCAGTATTTT.

The V and J genes are TRBV20-1 and TRBJ2-3; 12 bases line up with TRBD2. V was clipped by 4 bases and J by 6 bases; unmatched bases: 8. Germline V gene data show CDR1 as DFQATT and CDR2 as SNEGSKA (reference sequence). The CDR3 is 15 amino acids. The CDR3 DNA reads TGCAGTGCTAAATCTAGCGGGGGGGCCGCGGATACGCAGTATTTT. Translation: CSAKSSGGAADTQYF.

The rearrangement uses TRBV14 and TRBJ1-1; 7 positions match TRBD1. J was trimmed by 6 bases and V by 7 bases; bases with no gene match: 11. CDR3 size: 14 residues. Germline V CDR1 and CDR2: SGHDN, FVKESK. CDR3 sequence (DNA): TGTGCCAGCATCCAGGCGGACAGGATGGCTGAAGCTTTCTTT. Translation: CASIQADRMAEAFF.

This clonotype was counted at least ten times. The chain has TRBV7-6 and TRBJ2-1; perhaps D is TRBD1 or TRBD2 (6 bases each). The germline V and J ends were trimmed by 7 bases and 2 bases, with 18 bases remaining between them. CDR1 and CDR2 (germline): SGHVS, FNYEAQ. The CDR3 has 16 residues. The CDR3 DNA reads as TGTGCCAGCACCCTCGTTGGGGGGCCCACCTACAATGAGCAGTTCTTC. As protein: CASTLVGGPTYNEQFF.

This clonotype occurred a few times. The chain carries TRBV24-1 and TRBJ2-5; 7 nucleotides line up with TRBD2. The J segment lost 4 bases and the V segment lost 5 bases, leaving 3 bases of the junction unmatched. Germline loops: CDR1 KGHDR, CDR2 SFDVKD. This CDR3 spans 13 amino acids. The CDR3 loop is CATSAGRRETQYF. The CDR3 DNA reads TGTGCCACCAGTGCCGGGAGGAGAGAGACCCAGTACTTC.

Many counts were recorded for this clonotype. The chain carries TRBV6-5 and TRBJ2-5; 11 bases are shared with TRBD2. V shed 6 bases, J shed 7 bases, and the junction held 7 bases outside the gene matches. Per germline, CDR1 MNHEY and CDR2 SVGAGI. This CDR3 comprises 14 residues. CDR3 amino acids: CASSSKGLAATQYF. The CDR3 DNA sequence: TGTGCCAGCAGCTCCAAGGGACTAGCGGCGACCCAGTACTTC.